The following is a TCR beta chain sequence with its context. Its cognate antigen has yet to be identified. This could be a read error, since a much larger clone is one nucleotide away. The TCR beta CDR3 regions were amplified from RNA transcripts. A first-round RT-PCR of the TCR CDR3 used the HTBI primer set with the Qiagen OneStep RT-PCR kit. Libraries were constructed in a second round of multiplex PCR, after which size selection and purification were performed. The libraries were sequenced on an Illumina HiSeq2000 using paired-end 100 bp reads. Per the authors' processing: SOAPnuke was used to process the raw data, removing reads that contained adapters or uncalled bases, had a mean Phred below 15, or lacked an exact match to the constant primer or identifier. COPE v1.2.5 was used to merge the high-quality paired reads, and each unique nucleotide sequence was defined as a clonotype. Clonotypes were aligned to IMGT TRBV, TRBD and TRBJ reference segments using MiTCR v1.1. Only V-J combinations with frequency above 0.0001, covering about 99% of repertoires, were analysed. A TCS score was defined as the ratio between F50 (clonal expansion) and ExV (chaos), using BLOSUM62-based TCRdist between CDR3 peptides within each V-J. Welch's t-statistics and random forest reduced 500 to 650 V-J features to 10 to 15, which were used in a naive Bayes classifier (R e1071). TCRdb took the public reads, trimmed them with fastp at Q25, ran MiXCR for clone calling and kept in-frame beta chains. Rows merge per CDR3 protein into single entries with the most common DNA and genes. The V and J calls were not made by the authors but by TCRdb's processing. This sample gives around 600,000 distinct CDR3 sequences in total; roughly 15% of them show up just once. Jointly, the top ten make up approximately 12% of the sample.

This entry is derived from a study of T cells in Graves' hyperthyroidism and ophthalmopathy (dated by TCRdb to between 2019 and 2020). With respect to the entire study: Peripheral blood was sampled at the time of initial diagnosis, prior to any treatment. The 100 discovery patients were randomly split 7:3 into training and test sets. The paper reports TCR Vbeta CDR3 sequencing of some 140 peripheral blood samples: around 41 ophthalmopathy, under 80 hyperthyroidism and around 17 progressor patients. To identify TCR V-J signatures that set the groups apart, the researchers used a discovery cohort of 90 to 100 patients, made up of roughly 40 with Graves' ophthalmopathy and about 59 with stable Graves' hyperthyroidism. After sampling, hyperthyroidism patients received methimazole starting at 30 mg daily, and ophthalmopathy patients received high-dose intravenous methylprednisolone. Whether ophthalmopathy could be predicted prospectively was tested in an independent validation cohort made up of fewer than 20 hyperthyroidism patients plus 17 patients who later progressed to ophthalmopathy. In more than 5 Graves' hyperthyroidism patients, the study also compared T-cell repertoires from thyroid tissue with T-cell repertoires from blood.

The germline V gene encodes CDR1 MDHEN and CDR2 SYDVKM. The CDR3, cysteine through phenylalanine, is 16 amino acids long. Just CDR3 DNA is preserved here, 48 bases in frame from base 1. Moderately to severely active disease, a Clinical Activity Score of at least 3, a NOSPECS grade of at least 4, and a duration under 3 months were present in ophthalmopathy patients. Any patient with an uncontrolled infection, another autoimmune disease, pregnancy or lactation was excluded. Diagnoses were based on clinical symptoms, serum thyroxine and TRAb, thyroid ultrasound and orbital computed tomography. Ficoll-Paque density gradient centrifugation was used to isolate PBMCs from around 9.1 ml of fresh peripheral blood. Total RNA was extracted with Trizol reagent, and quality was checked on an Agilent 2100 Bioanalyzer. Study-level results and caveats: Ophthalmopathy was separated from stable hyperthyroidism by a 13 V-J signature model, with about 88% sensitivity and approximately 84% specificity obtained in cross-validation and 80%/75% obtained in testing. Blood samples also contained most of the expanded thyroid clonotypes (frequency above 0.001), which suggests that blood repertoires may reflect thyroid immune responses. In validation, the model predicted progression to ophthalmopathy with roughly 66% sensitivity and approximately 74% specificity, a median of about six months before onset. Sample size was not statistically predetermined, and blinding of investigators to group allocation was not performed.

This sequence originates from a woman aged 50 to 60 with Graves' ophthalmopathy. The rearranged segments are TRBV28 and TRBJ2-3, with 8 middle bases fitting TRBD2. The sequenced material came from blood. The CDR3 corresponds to CVSRAPGLGSTDTQYF. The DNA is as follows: TGTGTCAGCAGGGCACCGGGACTAGGTAGCACAGATACGCAGTATTTT. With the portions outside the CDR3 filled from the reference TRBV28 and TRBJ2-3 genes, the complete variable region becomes DVKVTQSSRYLVKRTGEKVFLECVQDMDHENMFWYRQDPGLGLRLIYFSYDVKMKEKGDIPEGYSVSREKKERFSLILESASTNQTSMYLCVSRAPGLGSTDTQYFGPGTRLTVL.